This T cell receptor beta chain is drawn from a study of cytotoxic CD8 clonotypes in ibrutinib-treated CLL. Profiled with immunoSEQ multiplex PCR; TCRdb holds only in-frame clones, not every one. The sample contains 140,000 to 150,000 clones, around 76% of which appear only once. The germline CDR1 and CDR2 sequences are MDHEN and SYDVKM. The CDR3 extends over 14 amino acids. The V end was cut by 8 bases, the J end by 0 bases, with 13 bases between. Worth noting for this clone: Antigen unknown.

Study-wide results and caveats: Under treatment, the uncommon public clonotypes either contracted or remained stable. Whereas clonality rose at ibrutinib response, it declined toward baseline at progression.

The genes are TRBV28 and TRBJ1-2; D call uncertain. The clonotype originates from a human donor with chronic lymphocytic leukemia. Material: PBMCs, obtained after 24 months of ibrutinib treatment. The CDR3 reads CASAPLRANYGYTF. CDR3 DNA sequence: TGTGCCAGCGCCCCCCTCAGAGCTAACTATGGCTACACCTTC.